This T cell receptor (beta chain) was recorded in a study of circulating tumor DNA in untreated peripheral T-cell lymphoma. Germline CDR1 MNHGY, CDR2 SAAAGT. This CDR3 has 12 amino acids. Broader study findings: Baseline tissues yielded approximately 89% and baseline serum around 67% tumor-specific clonotype detection.

Profiled with immunoSEQ multiplex PCR; TCRdb holds only in-frame clones, not every one. The sample comprises about 2,200 clones, about three quarters of which are singletons, and 17% rests with the top ten. This tumor tissue came from a pretreatment baseline collection. About this clone: Its cognate antigen is unknown. A junction boundary mismatches the germline segment, possibly from a read error.

The sequenced sample was tumor tissue. The receptor comes from a human donor with peripheral T-cell lymphoma. This chain links TRBV6-8 with TRBJ1-2, with D possibly TRBD1 on 5 matching bases. The CDR3 is CASKWGDYDYTF. The CDR3 DNA reads as TGTGCCAGCAAATGGGGGGACTATGACTACACCTTC.